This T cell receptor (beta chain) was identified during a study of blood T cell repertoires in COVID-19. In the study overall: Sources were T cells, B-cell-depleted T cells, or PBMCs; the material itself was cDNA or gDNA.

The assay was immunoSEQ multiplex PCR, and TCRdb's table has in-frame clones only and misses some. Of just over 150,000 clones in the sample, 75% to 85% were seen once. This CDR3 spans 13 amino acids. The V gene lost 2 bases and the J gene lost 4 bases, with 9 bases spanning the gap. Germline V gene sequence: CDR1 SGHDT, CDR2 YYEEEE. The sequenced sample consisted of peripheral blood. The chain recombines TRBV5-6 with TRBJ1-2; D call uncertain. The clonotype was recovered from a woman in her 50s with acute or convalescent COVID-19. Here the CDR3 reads CASSLNSVYGYTF. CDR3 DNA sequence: TGTGCCAGCAGCTTAAACAGTGTCTATGGCTACACCTTC.